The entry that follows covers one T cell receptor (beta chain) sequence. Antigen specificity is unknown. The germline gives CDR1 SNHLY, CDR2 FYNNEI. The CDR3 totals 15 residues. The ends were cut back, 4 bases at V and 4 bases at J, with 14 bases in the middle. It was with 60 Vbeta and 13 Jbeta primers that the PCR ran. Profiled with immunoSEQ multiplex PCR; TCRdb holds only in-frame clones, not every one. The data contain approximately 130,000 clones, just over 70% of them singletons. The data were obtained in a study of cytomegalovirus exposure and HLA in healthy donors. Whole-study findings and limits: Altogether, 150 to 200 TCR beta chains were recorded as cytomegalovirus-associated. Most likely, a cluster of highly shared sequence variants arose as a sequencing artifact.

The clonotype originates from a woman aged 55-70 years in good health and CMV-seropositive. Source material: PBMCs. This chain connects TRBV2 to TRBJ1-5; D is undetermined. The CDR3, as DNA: TGTGCCAGCAGTGTCGAGGGCAGGACGAATCAGCCCCAGCATTTT. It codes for CASSVEGRTNQPQHF.